The 12 T cell receptor beta chains in this list originate from one sample, sequenced in a study of T cells in Graves' hyperthyroidism and ophthalmopathy. Amplification yielded TCR beta CDR3 regions, with RNA transcripts as the source. TCR CDR3 regions were first amplified by RT-PCR with HTBI primers. TCRdb fed the multiplex PCR reads into MiXCR, producing one record per CDR3 protein. The sample has about 260,000 distinct CDR3 sequences, about 25% seen once; the top ten hold 25% to 30%. The material sequenced was blood. These receptors were collected from a man aged 40-49 years with Graves' hyperthyroidism that later progressed to Graves' ophthalmopathy.

This clonotype was detected ten times or more. This chain uses TRBV28 with TRBJ2-7; D is possibly TRBD2 (7 bases). The CDR3 loop spans 16 amino acids. Deletions cut 6 bases from V and 3 bases from J, with 21 bases between. The germline CDR1 and CDR2 sequences are MDHEN and SYDVKM. The CDR3 DNA reads as TGTGCCAGCAGGGACAGCACTAGCGAGTTATACTACGAGCAGTACTTC. Protein: CASRDSTSELYYEQYF.

This clonotype was detected ten times or more. The chain employs TRBV14 and TRBJ2-7; maybe TRBD1 (6 bases). Germline V CDR1 and CDR2: SGHDN, FVKESK. Trimming took 2 bases from V and 3 from J, leaving 11 bases between them. This CDR3 is 14 amino acids long. CDR3: CASSQTTGLYEQYF. The CDR3 DNA is TGTGCCAGCAGCCAAACGACAGGACTCTACGAGCAGTACTTC.

V gene TRBV20-1 combines with J gene TRBJ2-5; tentatively, D is TRBD2 (6 bases). This CDR3 spans 13 amino acids. Germline CDR1 and CDR2: DFQATT and SNEGSKA (reference sequence). Trimming pared 5 bases from V and 1 base from J, leaving 11 bases between. CDR3 bases: TGCAGTGCTCGTAAGACTAGCCAAGAGACCCAGTACTTC. It codes for CSARKTSQETQYF.

This clonotype was seen many times. The chain links TRBV24-1 to TRBJ2-5; D ambiguous. V gave up 5 bases and J gave up 5 bases, with 11 bases separating them. The CDR3 has 13 amino acids. Per germline, CDR1 KGHDR and CDR2 SFDVKD. The CDR3 sequence is CATSGPPGETQYF. The CDR3 DNA sequence: TGTGCCACCAGTGGTCCTCCCGGGGAGACCCAGTACTTC.

This clonotype was recorded at least ten times. V and J are TRBV4-1 and TRBJ2-7; D perhaps matches TRBD2 (6 bases). The length of the CDR3 is 14 residues. Germline-derived CDR1 and CDR2 are MGHRA and YSYEKL. The ends were cut back, 1 base at V and 5 bases at J, with 12 bases in the middle. The CDR3 region is CASSQVGSPHEQYF. The CDR3 nucleotides read TGCGCCAGCAGCCAAGTCGGGAGCCCCCACGAGCAGTACTTC.

V is TRBV6-2 or TRBV6-3 and J is TRBJ2-7, with D perhaps matching TRBD1 or TRBD2 (5 bases each). Germline V gene sequence: CDR1 MNHEY, CDR2 SVGEGT. The CDR3 spans 16 residues. V was pared by 6 bases and J by 0 bases, with 18 bases between. The DNA for the CDR3 is TGTGCCAGCAGCAATCGTCCCGGGACGGTCTCCTACGAGCAGTACTTC. Translation gives CASSNRPGTVSYEQYF.

This clonotype has a count of ten or more. J is TRBJ2-4 and V is TRBV11-3; D possibly corresponds to TRBD1 (7 bases). The CDR3 has 14 residues. Trimming cost V 2 bases and J 8 bases, with 13 bases left between them. Per the germline V gene, CDR1 is SGHNT and CDR2 is YENEEA. CDR3 DNA sequence: TGTGCCAGCAGCTTATTTACAGGGGAGGACATTCAGTACTTC. Protein: CASSLFTGEDIQYF.

This chain joins TRBV7-8 and TRBJ1-1; 8 bases map to TRBD1. With V trimmed by 0 bases and J by 11 bases, 5 bases remained unmatched. This CDR3 contains 13 residues. CDR1 is SGHVS, CDR2 FQNEAQ, per germline. This CDR3 reads CASSLARTGWAFF. The CDR3 region has the DNA TGTGCCAGCAGCTTAGCCCGGACAGGGTGGGCTTTCTTT.

This clonotype was detected ten times or more. The chain combines TRBV10-3 with TRBJ2-2; no clear D. Germline values: CDR1 ENHRY, CDR2 SYGVKD. V was clipped by 4 bases and J by 7 bases, with 4 bases between them. This CDR3 spans 11 amino acids. In DNA, the CDR3 is TGTGCCATCAGTGCGGTCGGGGAGCTGTTTTTT. Its translation is CAISAVGELFF.

This clonotype showed up many times. The chain has TRBV5-1 and TRBJ2-7; 10 bases map to TRBD1. Germline CDR1 reads SGHRS; CDR2 reads YFSETQ. The CDR3 consists of 18 residues. V lost 1 base and J lost 1; bases outside the gene matches: 11. Here the CDR3 DNA reads TGCGCCAGCAGCTTGAAGTTTACGGGACAGGGGTTTTCCTACGAGCAGTACTTC. It codes for CASSLKFTGQGFSYEQYF.

The chain is built from TRBV24-1 and TRBJ1-1; maybe TRBD1 (5 bases). V lost 0 bases and J 6 bases, leaving 22 bases between the germline ends. Germline CDR1 reads KGHDR; CDR2 reads SFDVKD. The CDR3 covers 18 residues. CDR3 loop: CATSDLVEFEGKVAEAFF. The DNA of the CDR3 is TGTGCCACCAGTGATTTGGTCGAATTTGAGGGGAAGGTGGCTGAAGCTTTCTTT.

V gene TRBV6-1 combines with J gene TRBJ1-6; D is unresolved. Germline V gives CDR1 MNHNS, CDR2 SASEGT. CDR3 length: 13 residues. V was shortened by 8 bases and J by 7 bases, with 12 bases between the two germline ends. Here the CDR3 reads CASFARQNSPLHF. As DNA, the CDR3 is TGTGCCAGCTTTGCCAGACAAAATTCACCCCTCCACTTT.